The 31 T cell receptor beta chains below all came from one sample that was sequenced in a study of shared clonotypes between healthy human individuals. The assay was immunoSEQ multiplex PCR, and TCRdb's table has in-frame clones only and misses some. The sample includes fewer than 3 million clones, under 95% seen only once; the top ten take approximately 0.39%. Sequencing used naive CD4+ T cells from PBMCs. This sample's subset: CD45RA+ positively selected. These receptors were collected from a man aged 18 to 29 in good health. Some clones in this sample may be carry-over from other donors' samples.

The chain is built from TRBV18 and TRBJ1-3; D remains unclear. Germline values: CDR1 KGHSH, CDR2 LQKENI. Trimming took off 3 bases at V and 0 bases at J, with 9 bases between the two ends. The CDR3 is made up of 15 amino acids. The CDR3 sequence: CASSPGLFSGNTIYF. CDR3 bases: TGTGCCAGCTCACCCGGACTGTTCTCTGGAAACACCATATATTTT. Drawing the rest from reference TRBV18 and TRBJ1-3, the complete variable domain is NAGVMQNPRHLVRRRGQEARLRCSPMKGHSHVYWYRQLPEEGLKFMVYLQKENIIDESGMPKERFSAEFPKEGPSILRIQQVVRGDSAAYFCASSPGLFSGNTIYFGEGSWLTVV.

J is TRBJ1-4 and V is TRBV6-6; D not resolved. Deletions cut 2 bases from V and 0 bases from J, with 7 bases between. Germline CDR1 and CDR2: MNHNY and SVGAGI (reference sequence). This CDR3 has 15 residues. The CDR3 nucleotides read TGTGCCAGCAGTTACCGCCCCCCAACTAATGAAAAACTGTTTTTT. Translating gives CASSYRPPTNEKLFF.

The chain is built from TRBV10-3 and TRBJ2-1; TRBD2 agrees at 9 bases. J lost 3 bases, V lost 0 bases, and 15 bases had no gene match. The CDR3 is 20 amino acids. Looked up from germline, CDR1 is ENHRY and CDR2 is SYGVKD. The CDR3 spells CAISESRTRGRVSDYNEQFF. DNA of the CDR3: TGTGCCATCAGTGAGTCCCGCACTCGCGGGAGGGTTTCTGACTACAATGAGCAGTTCTTC.

The rearrangement uses TRBV7-2 and TRBJ1-2, with a weak D call TRBD1 (6 bases). Germline V gene data show CDR1 as SGHTA and CDR2 as FQGNSA. This CDR3 has 15 amino acids. V lost 6 bases and J 0 bases, leaving 14 bases between the germline ends. This CDR3 reads CASRKGGAANYGYTF. In nucleotides, the CDR3 is TGTGCCAGCAGAAAAGGGGGGGCGGCTAACTATGGCTACACCTTC.

The V call is TRBV9, the J call TRBJ1-1; possible D gene TRBD1, 5 bases. Trimming removed 3 bases from V and 0 bases from J, with 24 bases in between. Germline lookup yields CDR1 SGDLS and CDR2 YYNGEE. This CDR3 has 19 amino acids. CDR3 amino acids: CASSARQTRPGPMNTEAFF. The CDR3 DNA follows: TGTGCCAGCAGCGCACGACAAACGAGACCGGGACCCATGAACACTGAAGCTTTCTTT.

The chain links TRBV7-3 to TRBJ2-1; the match to TRBD1 covers 7 bases. The germline V gene has CDR1 SGHTA and CDR2 FQGTGA. CDR3 length equals 13 residues. Trimming took 4 bases from V and 7 from J; bases not matched to a gene: 4. The DNA of the CDR3 is TGTGCCAGCAGCTGGGGACAGTTTAATGAGCAGTTCTTC. Translation gives CASSWGQFNEQFF.

On this clone: Different DNA sequences within this sample yield the same CDR3. The chain is built from TRBV9 and TRBJ2-2, with 8 bases aligning to TRBD2. CDR3 length: 14 amino acids. J gave up 4 bases and V 2 bases, and 1 base lay outside the gene matches. Germline CDR1 and CDR2: SGDLS and YYNGEE. Here the CDR3 DNA reads TGTGCCAGCAGCGTTACTAGCGGCACCGGGGAGCTGTTTTTT. It is translated as CASSVTSGTGELFF.

This chain uses TRBV5-1 with TRBJ2-2; TRBD2 aligns across 11 bases. J gave up 6 bases and V 4 bases, and 5 bases lay outside the gene matches. There are 15 residues in the CDR3. Germline CDR1 and CDR2: SGHRS and YFSETQ. The CDR3 DNA reads as TGCGCCAGCAGCATTAGCGGGAGGGCCCCCGGGGAGCTGTTTTTT. It yields the protein CASSISGRAPGELFF. The full variable domain, its missing parts supplied by reference TRBV5-1 and TRBJ2-2, is KAGVTQTPRYLIKTRGQQVTLSCSPISGHRSVSWYQQTPGQGLQFLFEYFSETQRNKGNFPGRFSGRQFSNSRSEMNVSTLELGDSALYLCASSISGRAPGELFFGEGSRLTVL.

This clone was counted a few times. This rearrangement joins TRBV28 to TRBJ1-5, with unresolved D. Trimming cost V 4 bases and J 6 bases, with 13 bases left between them. Germline-derived CDR1 and CDR2 are MDHEN and SYDVKM. This CDR3 has 14 amino acids. The CDR3 here is CASSWTGQFQPQHF. CDR3 DNA sequence: TGTGCCAGCAGTTGGACCGGGCAGTTTCAGCCCCAGCATTTT.

This clone came up a few times. The chain is built from TRBV5-1 and TRBJ2-3; D unclear. CDR3 size: 16 residues. V was clipped by 0 bases and J by 0 bases, with 11 bases between them. Germline loops: CDR1 SGHRS, CDR2 YFSETQ. Here the CDR3 DNA reads TGCGCCAGCAGCTTGGCGCCAAGTCCTAGCACAGATACGCAGTATTTT. It yields the protein CASSLAPSPSTDTQYF.

The chain couples TRBV23-1 to TRBJ1-5; D gene ambiguous. TRBV23-1 is marked as an open reading frame, function uncertain. Trimming took off 6 bases at V and 9 bases at J, with 15 bases between the two ends. This CDR3 is built from 13 residues. The CDR3: CASSVDRRGPQHF. The CDR3, as DNA: TGCGCCAGCAGCGTAGACCGACGGGGGCCCCAGCATTTT.

The chain uses TRBV6-5 and TRBJ2-1; D remains ambiguous. The CDR3 spans 13 residues. The V end was cut by 2 bases, the J end by 3 bases, with 5 bases between. From germline, CDR1 is MNHEY and CDR2 SVGAGI. DNA for the CDR3: TGTGCCAGCAGTTACGATTACTACAATGAGCAGTTCTTC. Its translation: CASSYDYYNEQFF.

The V call is TRBV25-1, the J call TRBJ1-1; tentatively, D is TRBD1 (5 bases). Germline V gene sequence: CDR1 MGHDK, CDR2 SYGVNS. Deletions cut 4 bases from V and 5 bases from J, with 8 bases between. This CDR3 region has 12 residues. The CDR3 region is CASSVQGTEAFF. The CDR3 DNA follows: TGTGCCAGCAGTGTTCAGGGAACTGAAGCTTTCTTT.

This clone was seen a few times. The same CDR3 arises from other DNA sequences in this sample as well. The rearrangement joins TRBV7-9 to TRBJ1-1; D unresolved. The CDR3 spans 13 residues. Germline V gene sequence: CDR1 SEHNR, CDR2 FQNEAQ (reference sequence). Trimming took 3 bases from V and 1 from J, leaving 6 bases between them. The CDR3 bases are TGTGCCAGCAGCTTTGTTGGGAACACTGAAGCTTTCTTT. Its translation: CASSFVGNTEAFF.

V and J are TRBV5-1 and TRBJ2-2, with a weak D call TRBD1 (6 bases). The CDR3 extends over 14 amino acids. V was trimmed by 0 bases and J by 4 bases, leaving 7 bases between them. Germline V gene data show CDR1 as SGHRS and CDR2 as YFSETQ. CDR3 loop: CASSLGQVTGELFF. As DNA, the CDR3 is TGCGCCAGCAGCTTGGGACAGGTCACCGGGGAGCTGTTTTTT.

This clone was recorded once. The chain is built from TRBV27 and TRBJ2-3; D possibly corresponds to TRBD2 (5 bases). From germline, CDR1 is MNHEY and CDR2 SMNVEV (reference sequence). Trimming took off 4 bases at V and 5 bases at J, with 13 bases between the two ends. The CDR3 is 14 amino acids. In nucleotides, the CDR3 is TGTGCCAGCAGTTACCGGACGAGGGAAGATACGCAGTATTTT. Amino acids: CASSYRTREDTQYF.

The chain is built from TRBV5-1 and TRBJ1-2, with D possibly TRBD1 on 5 matching bases. The V end lost 6 bases, the J end lost 6 bases, and 15 bases lay between the germline ends. This CDR3 has 13 amino acids. The germline gives CDR1 SGHRS, CDR2 YFSETQ. The CDR3 coding sequence is TGCGCCAGCAAACCCAGGGCAATTGATGGCTACACCTTC. It yields the protein CASKPRAIDGYTF. The full variable domain, its missing parts supplied by reference TRBV5-1 and TRBJ1-2, is KAGVTQTPRYLIKTRGQQVTLSCSPISGHRSVSWYQQTPGQGLQFLFEYFSETQRNKGNFPGRFSGRQFSNSRSEMNVSTLELGDSALYLCASKPRAIDGYTFGSGTRLTVV.

The V call is TRBV11-3, the J call TRBJ2-3; D uncertain. With 2 bases removed from V and 0 bases from J, the gap between germline ends came to 6 bases. Germline CDR1 and CDR2: SGHNT and YENEEA. The CDR3 loop spans 14 amino acids. In DNA form, the CDR3 reads TGTGCCAGCAGCTTACGCAGGAGCACAGATACGCAGTATTTT. It codes for CASSLRRSTDTQYF.

The chain employs TRBV30 and TRBJ2-1, with 7 bases that match TRBD1. After removal of 4 bases from V and 3 bases from J, the junction contained 9 bases not matched to a gene. Germline V CDR1 and CDR2: GTSNPN, SVGIG (reference sequence). The CDR3 is 15 residues long. DNA of the CDR3: TGTGCCTGGACCACGAGACAGGGCCTCTACAATGAGCAGTTCTTC. Protein product: CAWTTRQGLYNEQFF.

The chain uses TRBV5-1 and TRBJ2-1; D remains ambiguous. The CDR3 totals 14 residues. From germline, CDR1 is SGHRS and CDR2 YFSETQ. V lost 4 bases and J lost 4, with 12 bases in between. The CDR3 sequence is CASSLELGYNEQFF. The CDR3 DNA reads TGCGCCAGCAGCCTAGAGTTGGGGTACAATGAGCAGTTCTTC. The variable domain in full, with the rest retrieved from reference TRBV5-1 and TRBJ2-1, is KAGVTQTPRYLIKTRGQQVTLSCSPISGHRSVSWYQQTPGQGLQFLFEYFSETQRNKGNFPGRFSGRQFSNSRSEMNVSTLELGDSALYLCASSLELGYNEQFFGPGTRLTVL.

This chain uses TRBV5-5 with TRBJ2-7; possibly TRBD1 or TRBD2 for D (5 bases each). The germline gives CDR1 SGHKS, CDR2 YYEKEE (reference sequence). This CDR3 has 15 residues. V lost 2 bases to trimming and J lost 3 bases, with 15 bases between them. For the CDR3, the DNA is TGTGCCAGCAGCTTCGAGCCAGGGAGAAACTACGAGCAGTACTTC. Amino acids: CASSFEPGRNYEQYF. Full variable domain (rest looked up from reference TRBV5-5 and TRBJ2-7): DAGVTQSPTHLIKTRGQQVTLRCSPISGHKSVSWYQQVLGQGPQFIFQYYEKEERGRGNFPDRFSARQFPNYSSELNVNALLLGDSALYLCASSFEPGRNYEQYFGPGTRLTVT.

This chain uses TRBV7-2 with TRBJ2-7; D is ambiguous. The germline V and J ends were trimmed by 2 bases and 3 bases, with 8 bases remaining between them. Looked up from germline, CDR1 is SGHTA and CDR2 is FQGNSA. The CDR3 is 13 residues long. The DNA for the CDR3 is TGTGCCAGCAGCTTAAGCGTCGGCTACGAGCAGTACTTC. This gives the protein CASSLSVGYEQYF.

This clone has just one count. The identical CDR3 is also encoded by other nucleotide sequences in the sample. This rearrangement joins TRBV9 to TRBJ2-1; TRBD2 aligns across 7 bases. The CDR3 spans 15 residues. With V trimmed by 2 bases and J by 0 bases, 2 bases remained unmatched. The germline gives CDR1 SGDLS, CDR2 YYNGEE. The CDR3 is CASSVGLDSYNEQFF. CDR3 DNA: TGTGCCAGCAGCGTCGGACTAGACTCCTACAATGAGCAGTTCTTC.

J is TRBJ2-1 and V is TRBV19; weak D call: TRBD1 (5 bases). Trimming left V 7 bases short and J 2 bases short, with 18 bases between. Looked up from germline, CDR1 is LNHDA and CDR2 is SQIVND (reference sequence). This CDR3 has 16 amino acids. The CDR3 reads CASTRLGHYPYNEQFF. CDR3 sequence (DNA): TGTGCCAGTACCCGGCTGGGGCACTACCCCTACAATGAGCAGTTCTTC.

The rearrangement joins TRBV6-5 to TRBJ2-2, with a tentative D call TRBD1 (6 bases). The CDR3 covers 14 residues. Trimming took off 6 bases at V and 5 bases at J, with 13 bases between the two ends. Per germline, CDR1 MNHEY and CDR2 SVGAGI. CDR3 nucleotides: TGTGCCAGCAGCCGATACAGGGAGACCGGGGAGCTGTTTTTT. This encodes CASSRYRETGELFF.

The chain joins TRBV9 to TRBJ2-5; 11 bases map to TRBD2. V was pared by 4 bases and J by 5 bases, with 13 bases of the junction left unmatched. From germline, CDR1 is SGDLS and CDR2 YYNGEE. The CDR3 consists of 17 residues. CDR3: CASSPRGVAGGGETQYF. DNA of the CDR3: TGTGCCAGCAGCCCCCGGGGGGTAGCGGGAGGGGGTGAGACCCAGTACTTC.

The chain couples TRBV5-1 to TRBJ2-7; 10 bases fit TRBD1. Germline CDR1 SGHRS, CDR2 YFSETQ. V shed 2 bases, J shed 6 bases, and the junction held 11 bases outside the gene matches. The CDR3 totals 16 residues. The DNA for the CDR3 is TGCGCCAGCAGCTTAAGGCCGGGACAGGGGACATCCGAGCAGTACTTC. It encodes CASSLRPGQGTSEQYF.

The chain combines TRBV29-1 with TRBJ2-1; D ambiguous. The length of the CDR3 is 14 residues. Trimming stripped 6 bases from V and 5 bases from J, with 17 bases between. CDR1 SQVTM and CDR2 ANQGSEA come from the germline V gene. CDR3 coding DNA: TGCAGCGTCCTGGTCACCCGCCATGACAATGAGCAGTTCTTC. Its protein product is CSVLVTRHDNEQFF.

The J gene is TRBJ2-1, the V gene TRBV7-8; no clear D. V lost 4 bases and J 4 bases, leaving 14 bases between the germline ends. Germline assignment: CDR1 SGHVS and CDR2 FQNEAQ. This CDR3 has 15 residues. DNA for the CDR3: TGTGCCAGCAGCTCGGGCACACTTCGATACAATGAGCAGTTCTTC. Amino acid sequence: CASSSGTLRYNEQFF.

The chain carries TRBV29-1 and TRBJ2-3; D may be TRBD2 (6 bases). The CDR3 covers 13 residues. Trimming took 4 bases from V and 2 from J, leaving 10 bases between them. The germline V gene encodes CDR1 SQVTM and CDR2 ANQGSEA. For the CDR3, the DNA is TGCAGCGTTGTAAGGACTAACACAGATACGCAGTATTTT. It translates to CSVVRTNTDTQYF.

V and J are TRBV5-5 and TRBJ1-1, with D perhaps matching TRBD1 (5 bases). V lost 4 bases and J 1 base, leaving 17 bases between the germline ends. This CDR3 has 16 residues. CDR1 SGHKS and CDR2 YYEKEE come from the germline V gene (reference sequence). The CDR3 here is CASSDTLGAGNTEAFF. CDR3 sequence (DNA): TGTGCCAGCAGCGACACCCTCGGGGCGGGGAACACTGAAGCTTTCTTT.